One sample yielded the 2 T cell receptor beta chains listed below, sequenced in a study of T cells in localized non-small cell lung cancer. Sequencing was performed with immunoSEQ multiplex PCR; in TCRdb, only in-frame clones are kept and a portion is missing. Here the sample spans some 30,000 clones, around 93% being singletons. Material: PBMCs, obtained before any cancer treatment. The origin of the receptors is a man aged 40-75 years with stage II lung adenocarcinoma.

The CDR3 is CASSKMGDGYGYTF. The CDR3 nucleotides read TGTGCCAGTAGTAAAATGGGGGATGGATATGGCTACACCTTC. This chain joins TRBV19 and TRBJ1-2; tentative D call: TRBD1 (5 bases). The germline V gene encodes CDR1 LNHDA and CDR2 SQIVND (reference sequence). The CDR3 loop spans 14 amino acids. Deletions cut 4 bases from V and 5 bases from J, with 14 bases between.

This clone appeared a single time. The rearrangement joins TRBV7-3 to TRBJ2-7; D could derive from TRBD1 or TRBD2 (5 bases each). V gave up 3 bases and J gave up 6 bases, with 12 bases separating them. The CDR3 is 13 amino acids. Germline V gene lookup returns CDR1 SGHTA and CDR2 FQGTGA. The CDR3 DNA follows: TGTGCCAGCAGCTTGGGGACGGGAATCGAGCAGTACTTC. It yields the protein CASSLGTGIEQYF.